Below, one T cell receptor (beta chain) is given with its context. Its target is unknown. The sample comes from a study of T cell responses to AZD1222 COVID-19 vaccine. The method was immunoSEQ multiplex PCR; TCRdb's version includes in-frame clones alone and lacks a portion of them. Among roughly 130,000 clones listed, around 90% were seen once. Trimming left V 6 bases short and J 1 base short, with 7 bases between. The length of the CDR3 is 12 residues. Study-wide results and caveats: The number of AZD1222 recipients seropositive at baseline was only 6 or 7. Donors were mostly white British, more females; clonal diversity possibly underestimated. The repertoires were collected only after the peak T cell response. The study reported that nearly half of spike-specific TCRs target unmutated variant regions.

The starting material was peripheral blood, obtained on day 0 of AZD1222 vaccination. The V gene is TRBV12-3 or TRBV12-4, the J gene TRBJ2-7; D unclear. The receptor comes from an adult in good health. CDR3 in DNA: TGTGCCAGCAGCAAGACTTCCTACGAGCAGTACTTC. Amino acid sequence: CASSKTSYEQYF.